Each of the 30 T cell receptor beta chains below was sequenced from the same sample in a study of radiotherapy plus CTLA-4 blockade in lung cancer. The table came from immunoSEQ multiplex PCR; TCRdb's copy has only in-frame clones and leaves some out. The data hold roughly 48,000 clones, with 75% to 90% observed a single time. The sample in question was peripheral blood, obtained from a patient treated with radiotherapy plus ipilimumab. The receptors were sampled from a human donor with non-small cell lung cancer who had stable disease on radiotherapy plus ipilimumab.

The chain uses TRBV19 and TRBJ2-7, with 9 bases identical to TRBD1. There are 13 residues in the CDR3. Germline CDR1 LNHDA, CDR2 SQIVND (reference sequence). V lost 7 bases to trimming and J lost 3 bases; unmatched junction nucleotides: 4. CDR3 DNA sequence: TGTGCCAGTACTCCGGACAGGGGCTACGAGCAGTACTTC. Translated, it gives CASTPDRGYEQYF.

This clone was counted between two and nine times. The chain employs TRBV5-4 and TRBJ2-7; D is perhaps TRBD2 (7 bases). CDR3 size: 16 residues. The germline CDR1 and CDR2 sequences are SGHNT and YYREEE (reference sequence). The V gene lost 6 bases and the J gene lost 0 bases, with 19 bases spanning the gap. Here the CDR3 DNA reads TGTGCCAGCACCCTAGGGGGAGGGAGCTTCTCCTACGAGCAGTACTTC. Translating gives CASTLGGGSFSYEQYF.

The CDR3 loop is CASSLDYEQYF. In nucleotides, the CDR3 is TGTGCCAGCAGCTTAGACTACGAGCAGTACTTC. The chain recombines TRBV11-2 with TRBJ2-5; the D is unclear. The J call is doubtful: the DNA matches TRBJ2-7 better. Looked up from germline, CDR1 is SGHAT and CDR2 is FQNNGV. The CDR3 spans 11 residues.

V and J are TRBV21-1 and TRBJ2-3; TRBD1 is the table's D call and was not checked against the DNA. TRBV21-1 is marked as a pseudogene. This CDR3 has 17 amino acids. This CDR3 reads CASSKYNWDSCSDTQYF. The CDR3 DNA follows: TGTGCCAGCAGCAAATACAATTGGGACAGTTGTTCAGATACGCAGTATTTT.

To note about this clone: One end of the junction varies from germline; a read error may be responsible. The CDR3: CASGQDGRGPSQLFF. CDR3 coding DNA: TGCGCCAGCGGCCAAGATGGGCGGGGGCCATCTCAACTGTTTTTT. The chain links TRBV4-3 to TRBJ1-4, with D possibly being TRBD1 (6 bases). Germline CDR1 is LGHNA and CDR2 is YSLEER. The CDR3 length is 15 residues.

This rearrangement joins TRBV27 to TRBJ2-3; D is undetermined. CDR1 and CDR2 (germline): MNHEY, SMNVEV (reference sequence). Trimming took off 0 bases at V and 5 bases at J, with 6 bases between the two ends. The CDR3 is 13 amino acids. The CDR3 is CASSLSRRDTQYF. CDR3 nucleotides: TGTGCCAGCAGTTTATCGAGGAGAGATACGCAGTATTTT.

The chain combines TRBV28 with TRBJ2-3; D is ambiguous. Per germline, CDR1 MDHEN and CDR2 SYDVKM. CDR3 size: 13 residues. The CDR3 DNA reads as TGTGGCGCCCGGCGGTCTAGCACAGATACGCAGTATTTT. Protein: CGARRSSTDTQYF.

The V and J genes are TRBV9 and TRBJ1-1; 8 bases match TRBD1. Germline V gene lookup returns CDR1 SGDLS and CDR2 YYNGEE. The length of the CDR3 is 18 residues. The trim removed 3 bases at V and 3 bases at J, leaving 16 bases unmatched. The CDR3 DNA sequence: TGTGCCAGCAGCGCTCAGACAGGGGAATATTCTTTGGACACTGAAGCTTTCTTT. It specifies CASSAQTGEYSLDTEAFF. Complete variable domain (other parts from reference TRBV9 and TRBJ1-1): DSGVTQTPKHLITATGQRVTLRCSPRSGDLSVYWYQQSLDQGLQFLIQYYNGEERAKGNILERFSAQQFPDLHSELNLSSLELGDSALYFCASSAQTGEYSLDTEAFFGQGTRLTVV.

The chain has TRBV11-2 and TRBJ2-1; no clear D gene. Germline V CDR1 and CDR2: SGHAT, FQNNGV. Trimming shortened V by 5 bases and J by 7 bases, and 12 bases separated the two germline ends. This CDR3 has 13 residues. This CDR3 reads CASSPVRLNEQFF. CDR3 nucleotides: TGTGCCAGCAGCCCTGTACGGTTGAATGAGCAGTTCTTC.

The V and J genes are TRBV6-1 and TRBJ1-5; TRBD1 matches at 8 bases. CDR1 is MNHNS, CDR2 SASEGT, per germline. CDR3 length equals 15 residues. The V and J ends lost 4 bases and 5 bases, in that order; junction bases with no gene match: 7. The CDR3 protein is CASSGYRGKDQPQHF. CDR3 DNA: TGTGCCAGCAGTGGGTACAGGGGGAAGGATCAGCCCCAGCATTTT.

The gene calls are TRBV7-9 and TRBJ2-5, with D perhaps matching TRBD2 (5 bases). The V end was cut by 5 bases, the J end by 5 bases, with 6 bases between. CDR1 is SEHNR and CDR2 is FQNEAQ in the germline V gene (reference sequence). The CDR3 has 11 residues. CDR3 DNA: TGTGCCAGCAGCCGGAGGGAGACCCAGTACTTC. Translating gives CASSRRETQYF.

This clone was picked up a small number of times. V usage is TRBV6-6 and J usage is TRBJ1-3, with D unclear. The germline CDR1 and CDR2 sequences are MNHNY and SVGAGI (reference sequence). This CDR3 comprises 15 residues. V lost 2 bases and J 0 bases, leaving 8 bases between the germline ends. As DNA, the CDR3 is TGTGCCAGCAGTTACGAGACAAGCTCTGGAAACACCATATATTTT. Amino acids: CASSYETSSGNTIYF.

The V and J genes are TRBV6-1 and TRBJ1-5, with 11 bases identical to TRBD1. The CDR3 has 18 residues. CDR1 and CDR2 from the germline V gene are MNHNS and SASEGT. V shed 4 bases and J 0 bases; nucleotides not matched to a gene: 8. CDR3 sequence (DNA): TGTGCCAGCAGTGCCCGGGACAGGGGGTTCTATAGCAATCAGCCCCAGCATTTT. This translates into CASSARDRGFYSNQPQHF.

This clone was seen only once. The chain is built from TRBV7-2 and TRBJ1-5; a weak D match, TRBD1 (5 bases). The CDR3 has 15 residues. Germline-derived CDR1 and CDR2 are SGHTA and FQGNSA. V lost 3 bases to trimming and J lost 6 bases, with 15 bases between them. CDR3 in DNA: TGTGCCAGCAGCTTCCAGGGAAGGCGAGCTCAGCCCCAGCATTTT. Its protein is CASSFQGRRAQPQHF.

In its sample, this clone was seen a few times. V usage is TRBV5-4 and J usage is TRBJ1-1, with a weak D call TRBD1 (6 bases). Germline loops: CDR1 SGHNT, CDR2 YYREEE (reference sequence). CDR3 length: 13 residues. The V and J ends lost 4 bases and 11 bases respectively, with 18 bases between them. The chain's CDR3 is CASSETGYDYAFF. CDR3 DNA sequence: TGTGCCAGCAGCGAAACAGGGTACGATTATGCTTTCTTT. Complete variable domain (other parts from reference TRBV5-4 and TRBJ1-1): ETGVTQSPTHLIKTRGQQVTLRCSSQSGHNTVSWYQQALGQGPQFIFQYYREEENGRGNFPPRFSGLQFPNYSSELNVNALELDDSALYLCASSETGYDYAFFGQGTRLTVV.

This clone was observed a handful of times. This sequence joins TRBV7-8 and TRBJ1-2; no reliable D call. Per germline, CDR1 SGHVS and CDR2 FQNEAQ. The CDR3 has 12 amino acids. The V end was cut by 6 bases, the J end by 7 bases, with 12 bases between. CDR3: CASSPPRSGYTF. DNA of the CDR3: TGTGCCAGCAGTCCCCCACGTAGTGGCTACACCTTC.

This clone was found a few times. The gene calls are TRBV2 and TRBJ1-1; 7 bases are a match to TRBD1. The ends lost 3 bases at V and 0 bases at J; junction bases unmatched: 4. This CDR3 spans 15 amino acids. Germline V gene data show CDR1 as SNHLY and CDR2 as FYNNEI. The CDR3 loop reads CASSDRGILNTEAFF. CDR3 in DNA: TGTGCCAGCAGTGACAGGGGGATATTGAACACTGAAGCTTTCTTT.

The CDR3 is CASSPSYEQYF. CDR3 DNA: TGTGCCAGCAGCCCCAGCTACGAGCAGTACTTC. This chain links TRBV6-6 with TRBJ2-7; D is unclear. This CDR3 region has 11 residues. The germline gives CDR1 MNHNY, CDR2 SVGAGI (reference sequence). V lost 6 bases and J 3 bases, leaving 6 bases between the germline ends.

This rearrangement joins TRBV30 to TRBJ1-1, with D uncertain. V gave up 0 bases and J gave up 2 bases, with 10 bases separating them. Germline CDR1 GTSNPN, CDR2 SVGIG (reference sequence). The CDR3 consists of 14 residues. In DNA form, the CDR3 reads TGTGCCTGGAGTGTAGTCACCCTAAACACTGAAGCTTTCTTT. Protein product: CAWSVVTLNTEAFF.

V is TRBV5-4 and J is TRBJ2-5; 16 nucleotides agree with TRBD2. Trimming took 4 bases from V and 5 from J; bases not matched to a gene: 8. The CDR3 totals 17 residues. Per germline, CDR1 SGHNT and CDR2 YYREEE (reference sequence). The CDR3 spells CASSTGTSGRAGETQYF. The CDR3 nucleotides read TGTGCCAGCAGCACCGGGACTAGCGGGAGGGCGGGGGAGACCCAGTACTTC.

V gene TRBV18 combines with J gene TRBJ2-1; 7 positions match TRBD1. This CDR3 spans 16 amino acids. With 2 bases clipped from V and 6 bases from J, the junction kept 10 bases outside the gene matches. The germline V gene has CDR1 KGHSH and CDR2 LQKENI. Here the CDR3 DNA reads TGTGCCAGCTCACCATTGACAGGGAGTCGAGGCAATGAGCAGTTCTTC. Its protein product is CASSPLTGSRGNEQFF.

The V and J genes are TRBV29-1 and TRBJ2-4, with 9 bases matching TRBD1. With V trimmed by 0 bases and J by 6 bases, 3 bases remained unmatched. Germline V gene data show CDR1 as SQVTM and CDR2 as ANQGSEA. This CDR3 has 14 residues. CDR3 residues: CSVEDSTGGNIQYF. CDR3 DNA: TGCAGCGTTGAAGATTCGACAGGGGGAAACATTCAGTACTTC.

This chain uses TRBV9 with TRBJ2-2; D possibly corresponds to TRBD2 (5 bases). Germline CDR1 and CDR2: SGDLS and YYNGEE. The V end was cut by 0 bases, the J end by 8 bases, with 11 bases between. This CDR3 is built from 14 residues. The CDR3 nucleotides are TGTGCCAGCAGCGTAGAGGGAGCATGGGGGGAGCTGTTTTTT. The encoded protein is CASSVEGAWGELFF.

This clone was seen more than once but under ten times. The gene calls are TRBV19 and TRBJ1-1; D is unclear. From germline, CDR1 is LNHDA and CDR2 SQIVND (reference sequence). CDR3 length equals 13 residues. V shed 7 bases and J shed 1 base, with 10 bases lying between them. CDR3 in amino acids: CASKRQANTEAFF. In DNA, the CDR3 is TGTGCCAGTAAGCGGCAGGCGAACACTGAAGCTTTCTTT.

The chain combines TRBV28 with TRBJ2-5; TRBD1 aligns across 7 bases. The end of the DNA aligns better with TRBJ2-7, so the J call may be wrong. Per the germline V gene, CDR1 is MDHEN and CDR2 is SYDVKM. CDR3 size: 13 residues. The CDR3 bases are TGTGCCAGCAGTTTAACAGGGGTCCACGAGCAGTACTTC. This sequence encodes CASSLTGVHEQYF.

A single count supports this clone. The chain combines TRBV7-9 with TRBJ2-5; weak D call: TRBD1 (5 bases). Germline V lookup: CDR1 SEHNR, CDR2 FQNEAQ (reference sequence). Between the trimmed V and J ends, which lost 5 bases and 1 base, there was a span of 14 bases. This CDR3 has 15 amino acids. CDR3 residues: CASSALGHPQETQYF. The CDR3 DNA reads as TGTGCCAGCAGCGCCCTCGGACACCCCCAAGAGACCCAGTACTTC.

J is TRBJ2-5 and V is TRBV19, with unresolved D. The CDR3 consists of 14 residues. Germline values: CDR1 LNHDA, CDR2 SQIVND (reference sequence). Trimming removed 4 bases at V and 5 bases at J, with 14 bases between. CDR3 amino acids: CASSTWALMETQYF. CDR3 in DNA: TGTGCCAGTAGTACCTGGGCCTTGATGGAGACCCAGTACTTC.

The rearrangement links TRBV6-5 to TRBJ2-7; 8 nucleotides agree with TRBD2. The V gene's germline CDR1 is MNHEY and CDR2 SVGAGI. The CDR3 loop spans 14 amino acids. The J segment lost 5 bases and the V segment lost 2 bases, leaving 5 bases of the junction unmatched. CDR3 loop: CASSYPERENEQYF. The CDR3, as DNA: TGTGCCAGCAGTTACCCTGAGCGGGAGAACGAGCAGTACTTC.

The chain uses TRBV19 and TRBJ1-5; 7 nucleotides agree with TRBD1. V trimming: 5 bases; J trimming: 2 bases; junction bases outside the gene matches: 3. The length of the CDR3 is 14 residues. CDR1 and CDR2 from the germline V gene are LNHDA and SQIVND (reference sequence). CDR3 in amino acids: CASSVDRGNQPQHF. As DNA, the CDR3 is TGTGCCAGTAGTGTTGACAGGGGCAATCAGCCCCAGCATTTT. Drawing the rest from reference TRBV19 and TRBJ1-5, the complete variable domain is DGGITQSPKYLFRKEGQNVTLSCEQNLNHDAMYWYRQDPGQGLRLIYYSQIVNDFQKGDIAEGYSVSREKKESFPLTVTSAQKNPTAFYLCASSVDRGNQPQHFGDGTRLSIL.

CDR3 sequence (DNA): TGTGCCAGCAAGTTTAGCGGCTACAATGAGCAGTTCTTC. Translating gives CASKFSGYNEQFF. This rearrangement joins TRBV28 to TRBJ2-1; D is perhaps TRBD2 (6 bases). The V gene lost 7 bases and the J gene lost 3 bases, with 10 bases spanning the gap. Germline values: CDR1 MDHEN, CDR2 SYDVKM. The CDR3 covers 13 residues.